Listed below are T cell receptor beta chains from one sample, sequenced in a study of blood T cell repertoires in COVID-19. Produced via immunoSEQ multiplex PCR; TCRdb's table is partial and in-frame only. This sample has around 220,000 clones, with just over 85% found just once. The sample was PBMCs or T cells enriched from blood (not recorded which). The receptors come from a woman between 45 and 60 years old with acute COVID-19. The CDR3 runs from the conserved cysteine through the conserved F or W. The D gene is left open where the match is weak. Size is omitted from some rows. Given values are once, few, many or a class for expanded clones.

size | J | D | V | CDR3 | DNA
NA | TRBJ2-3 | TRBD2 | TRBV3-1/TRBV3-2 | CASSHRRPSGGDTQYF | TGTGCCAGCAGCCACAGGCGGCCCTCGGGAGGAGATACGCAGTATTTT
NA | TRBJ2-5 | NA | TRBV28 | CASTLRGNRETQYF | TGTGCCAGCACCCTACGCGGGAACAGGGAGACCCAGTACTTC
NA | TRBJ2-1 | TRBD2 | TRBV4-2 | CASSQGAGVAGATYNEQFF | TGTGCCAGCAGCCAAGGGGCTGGAGTAGCGGGAGCTACCTACAATGAGCAGTTCTTC
NA | TRBJ2-1 | NA | TRBV18 | CASSPGRGYNEQFF | TGTGCCAGCTCACCTGGCCGGGGCTACAATGAGCAGTTCTTC
once | TRBJ2-5 | TRBD2 | TRBV27 | CATLELSGAGETQYF | TGTGCCACCCTCGAACTTAGCGGGGCTGGAGAGACCCAGTACTTC
few | TRBJ2-7 | TRBD1 | TRBV27 | CASSFYSGQGSEQYF | TGTGCCAGCAGTTTTTATTCGGGACAGGGTAGCGAGCAGTACTTC
NA | TRBJ2-3 | TRBD2 | TRBV5-1 | CASSTLAGGPTDTQYF | TGCGCCAGCAGCACATTAGCGGGAGGGCCTACAGATACGCAGTATTTT
NA | TRBJ2-3 | TRBD2 | TRBV15 | CATSRDPPGTSGIGGDTQYF | TGTGCCACCAGCAGAGATCCCCCCGGGACTAGCGGGATAGGAGGGGATACGCAGTATTTT
NA | TRBJ2-1 | TRBD2 | TRBV30 | CAWRGAGSLYNEQFF | TGTGCCTGGAGGGGAGCGGGATCGCTTTACAATGAGCAGTTCTTC
NA | TRBJ2-2 | NA | TRBV27 | CASSPRDRVRLADTGELFF | TGTGCCAGCAGTCCACGGGACAGGGTGAGACTAGCGGACACCGGGGAGCTGTTTTTT
NA | TRBJ2-5 | NA | TRBV12-3/TRBV12-4 | CASSLLGAETQYF | TGTGCCAGCAGTTTATTGGGGGCAGAGACCCAGTACTTC
NA | TRBJ2-7 | TRBD1 | TRBV3-1/TRBV3-2 | CASSLGQGHYEQYF | TGTGCCAGCAGTCTCGGACAGGGGCACTACGAGCAGTACTTC
NA | TRBJ1-1 | NA | TRBV19 | CASSNIFPVAEAFF | TGTGCCAGTAGTAATATTTTTCCGGTGGCTGAAGCTTTCTTT
few | TRBJ1-2 | NA | TRBV6-4 | CASSDVPRTSGYTF | TGTGCCAGCAGTGACGTTCCAAGAACATCTGGCTACACCTTC
NA | TRBJ1-2 | TRBD1 | TRBV5-5 | CASSFVTGVGYTF | TGTGCCAGCAGCTTTGTCACAGGGGTCGGCTACACCTTC
NA | TRBJ2-5 | TRBD2 | TRBV7-6 | CASSSGLAGEEETQYF | TGTGCCAGCAGCTCCGGACTAGCGGGGGAAGAAGAGACCCAGTACTTC
NA | TRBJ1-1 | NA | TRBV11-1 | CASSLREGGEAFF | TGTGCCAGCAGCTTAAGGGAAGGGGGTGAAGCTTTCTTT
NA | TRBJ2-2 | NA | TRBV6-5 | CASSYPYGTGELFF | TGTGCCAGCAGTTACCCCTATGGCACCGGGGAGCTGTTTTTT
NA | TRBJ1-2 | TRBD1 | TRBV5-1 | CASSLDREGGYTF | TGCGCCAGCAGCCTGGACAGGGAGGGAGGCTACACCTTC
NA | TRBJ2-2 | NA | TRBV7-6 | CASSLNQGLNTGELFF | TGTGCCAGCAGCTTAAATCAGGGGCTCAACACCGGGGAGCTGTTTTTT
NA | TRBJ1-5 | NA | TRBV4-1 | CASSQAVLSNQPQHF | TGCGCCAGCAGCCAAGCAGTTTTGTCCAATCAGCCCCAGCATTTT
NA | TRBJ2-1 | TRBD2 | TRBV9 | CASNVLSGTTNEQFF | TGTGCCAGCAACGTTCTCTCCGGGACTACCAATGAGCAGTTCTTC